This entry lists 32 T cell receptor beta chains sequenced from one sample in a study of regulatory T cells in long-lasting Graves disease. Investigators prepared the TCR beta libraries by applying iRepertoire HTBI primers and Arm-PCR of CDR3 regions. MiXCR, run by TCRdb on the multiplex PCR reads, gives a single entry per CDR3 protein. The sample shows 500,000 to 700,000 distinct CDR3 sequences, approximately 15% of them seen only once. The time point is: newly diagnosed GD, antithyroid drugs for less than 3 months. Construction of the TCR library relied on RNA isolated from PBMCs. This sample was shared with a second study, whose subject was T cells in Graves' hyperthyroidism and ophthalmopathy.

The sequencing used peripheral blood mononuclear cells (PBMCs), collected at new diagnosis, from a patient treated with antithyroid drugs. These receptors all stem from a woman in her 30s with Graves disease.

This clonotype was seen at least ten times. The chain combines TRBV5-1 with TRBJ2-7, with D perhaps matching TRBD2 (6 bases). V lost 7 bases, J lost 2 bases, and 19 bases lay in between. Germline V gene sequence: CDR1 SGHRS, CDR2 YFSETQ. The CDR3 spans 15 residues. This CDR3 reads CASAPRDFSTYEQYF. CDR3 nucleotide sequence: TGCGCCAGCGCCCCCCGGGACTTTTCAACCTACGAGCAGTACTTC.

This clonotype was seen a handful of times. The chain links TRBV3-1 to TRBJ1-2; the D is unclear. CDR1 and CDR2 from the germline V gene are LGHDT and YNNKEL (reference sequence). V was clipped by 1 base and J by 4 bases, with 10 bases between them. The CDR3 consists of 14 residues. CDR3 coding DNA: TGTGCCAGCAGCCAAGTAAGAGGCGGCTATGGCTACACCTTC. Translation: CASSQVRGGYGYTF.

This clonotype was picked up a small number of times. This chain uses TRBV10-2 with TRBJ1-6, with D unresolved. Germline assignment: CDR1 WSHSY and CDR2 SAAADI. The CDR3 spans 14 residues. The ends were cut back, 2 bases at V and 8 bases at J, with 10 bases in the middle. CDR3 region: CASSELEFDSPLHF. The CDR3, as DNA: TGCGCCAGCAGTGAGCTCGAGTTCGATTCACCCCTCCACTTT.

This clonotype has a count of ten or more. The chain joins TRBV7-9 to TRBJ2-7; a possible D gene is TRBD1 (6 bases). The CDR3 spans 14 residues. V was cut by 5 bases and J by 3 bases, with 14 bases left in between. Germline CDR1 and CDR2: SEHNR and FQNEAQ (reference sequence). In DNA, the CDR3 is TGTGCCAGCAGCCGAGGGGGTGGCCACTACGAGCAGTACTTC. Translating it yields CASSRGGGHYEQYF. Based on the CDR3 plus reference TRBV7-9 and TRBJ2-7, the full variable domain is DTGVSQNPRHKITKRGQNVTFRCDPISEHNRLYWYRQTLGQGPEFLTYFQNEAQLEKSRLLSDRFSAERPKGSFSTLEIQRTEQGDSAMYLCASSRGGGHYEQYFGPGTRLTVT.

The chain is built from TRBV6-7 and TRBJ2-5; D remains ambiguous. TRBV6-7 is an ORF, and what it does is uncertain. V lost 1 base, J lost 3 bases, and 15 bases lay in between. The CDR3 totals 16 residues. The CDR3 is CASSYLKERGEETQYF. As DNA, the CDR3 is TGTGCCAGCAGTTACTTAAAGGAACGCGGAGAAGAGACCCAGTACTTC.

This clonotype has at least ten counts. CDR3 sequence: CAWRFGQGATEAFF. The CDR3 coding sequence is TGTGCCTGGAGGTTCGGACAGGGGGCCACTGAAGCTTTCTTT. This chain joins TRBV30 and TRBJ1-1, with 11 bases identical to TRBD1. With V trimmed by 3 bases and J by 4 bases, 4 bases remained unmatched. CDR3 length: 14 residues. Per the germline V gene, CDR1 is GTSNPN and CDR2 is SVGIG (reference sequence).

In its sample, this clonotype was seen many times. The chain couples TRBV28 to TRBJ2-7, with D perhaps matching TRBD1 or TRBD2 (5 bases each). Between the trimmed V and J ends, which lost 7 bases and 2 bases, there was a span of 9 bases. This CDR3 is 12 amino acids long. The germline gives CDR1 MDHEN, CDR2 SYDVKM. In DNA form, the CDR3 reads TGTGCCAGCACCGGGGCCCCCTACGAGCAGTACTTC. Its protein is CASTGAPYEQYF.

This clonotype came up many times. The V call is TRBV2, the J call TRBJ1-3, with no clear D. Germline CDR1 and CDR2: SNHLY and FYNNEI. Trimming left V 5 bases short and J 2 bases short, with 7 bases between. The CDR3 is 13 amino acids. CDR3 residues: CASSLGTGNTIYF. The CDR3 nucleotides are TGTGCCAGCAGTTTGGGTACTGGAAACACCATATATTTT.

This clonotype was seen many times. The V call is TRBV7-2, the J call TRBJ1-1; D unclear. The V and J ends lost 2 bases and 0 bases respectively, with 10 bases between them. Germline V gives CDR1 SGHTA, CDR2 FQGNSA. The CDR3 has 15 residues. The CDR3 here is CASSLRVQVNTEAFF. The CDR3 DNA reads as TGTGCCAGCAGCTTACGGGTTCAGGTGAACACTGAAGCTTTCTTT.

At least ten counts were recorded for this clonotype. The chain uses TRBV28 and TRBJ2-7, with D perhaps TRBD1 or TRBD2 (6 bases each). The germline V gene has CDR1 MDHEN and CDR2 SYDVKM. The CDR3 contains 15 residues. Trimming cost V 7 bases and J 6 bases, with 22 bases left between them. DNA for the CDR3: TGTGCCAGCACCCCAGGGGTAGCGGTTTATGGCGAGCAGTACTTC. As protein: CASTPGVAVYGEQYF.

This clonotype was seen more than once but under ten times. The rearrangement joins TRBV9 to TRBJ2-1; 8 bases align to TRBD2. Germline assignment: CDR1 SGDLS and CDR2 YYNGEE. Unmatched junction bases numbered 4, after V lost 0 bases and J lost 5 bases. CDR3 length: 15 amino acids. The CDR3 loop reads CASSVGSAGDNEQFF. The CDR3 DNA follows: TGTGCCAGCAGCGTAGGATCAGCGGGAGACAATGAGCAGTTCTTC.

V usage is TRBV27 and J usage is TRBJ2-3; 8 bases agree with TRBD1. The CDR3 is 16 amino acids. In germline, CDR1 is MNHEY, CDR2 SMNVEV (reference sequence). The V segment lost 4 bases and the J segment 2 bases; nucleotides outside the gene matches: 8. The CDR3 region has the DNA TGTGCCAGCAGTTCCGGACAGGGTAGGGTCACAGATACGCAGTATTTT. As protein: CASSSGQGRVTDTQYF.

This sequence joins TRBV6-1 and TRBJ2-4; 8 bases fit TRBD2. The CDR3 has 16 residues. Germline V lookup: CDR1 MNHNS, CDR2 SASEGT. The ends lost 6 bases at V and 0 bases at J; junction bases unmatched: 7. CDR3 loop: CASSPPGLVAKNIQYF. The CDR3 coding sequence is TGTGCCAGCAGCCCTCCGGGACTAGTAGCCAAAAACATTCAGTACTTC.

V is TRBV20-1 and J is TRBJ1-1, with D unresolved. V was cut by 1 base and J by 4 bases, with 10 bases left in between. Germline CDR1 DFQATT, CDR2 SNEGSKA (reference sequence). This CDR3 spans 13 amino acids. CDR3: CSARGRLSTEAFF. The DNA for the CDR3 is TGCAGTGCTAGAGGGAGGTTAAGCACTGAAGCTTTCTTT.

For this clonotype: A much bigger clone sits one base away, suggesting this may be a read error. V gene TRBV9 combines with J gene TRBJ1-1; D not resolved. This CDR3 comprises 12 residues. Germline-derived CDR1 and CDR2 are SGDLS and YYNGEE. CDR3 residues: CASSQPGVRASF. CDR3 nucleotide sequence: TGTGCCAGCAGCCAGCCTGGTGTGCGGGCTTCCTTT.

The chain joins TRBV19 to TRBJ2-1; D possibly uses TRBD1 or TRBD2 (7 bases each). Germline lookup yields CDR1 LNHDA and CDR2 SQIVND (reference sequence). The CDR3 is 14 amino acids. The ends were cut back, 3 bases at V and 6 bases at J, with 12 bases in the middle. CDR3 DNA sequence: TGTGCCAGTAGTATGGGCAGGGGGGGCAATGAGCAGTTCTTC. Amino acid sequence: CASSMGRGGNEQFF. The whole variable domain, filled in from reference TRBV19 and TRBJ2-1, reads DGGITQSPKYLFRKEGQNVTLSCEQNLNHDAMYWYRQDPGQGLRLIYYSQIVNDFQKGDIAEGYSVSREKKESFPLTVTSAQKNPTAFYLCASSMGRGGNEQFFGPGTRLTVL.

This clonotype has only a few counts. J is TRBJ1-2 and V is TRBV24-1; the match to TRBD1 covers 7 bases. The V segment lost 11 bases and the J segment 8 bases; nucleotides outside the gene matches: 16. The CDR3 spans 14 residues. The germline V gene has CDR1 KGHDR and CDR2 SFDVKD. Here the CDR3 reads CAIEGTANGEGYTF. CDR3 nucleotides: TGTGCCATCGAAGGGACAGCTAATGGGGAAGGCTACACCTTC.

V usage is TRBV12-3 or TRBV12-4 and J usage is TRBJ2-7, with TRBD1 matching over 9 bases. The CDR3 spans 16 residues. The J segment lost 3 bases and the V segment lost 6 bases, leaving 12 bases of the junction unmatched. CDR3 DNA sequence: TGTGCCAGCAGCCAAGAACCGGGACAGGGTTTCTACGAGCAGTACTTC. Residues: CASSQEPGQGFYEQYF.

In its sample, this clonotype was seen a few times. Since a much larger clone is just one base distant, this may be a read error. The chain is built from TRBV7-2 and TRBJ2-1, with 10 bases identical to TRBD2. The CDR3 extends over 19 amino acids. V lost 3 bases, J lost 5 bases, and 16 bases stayed unmatched. Germline V lookup: CDR1 SGHTA, CDR2 FQGNSA. CDR3 loop: CASSFGPAISGRWDNEQFF. The CDR3 DNA reads TGTGCCAGCAGCTTTGGGCCGGCGATTAGCGGGAGGTGGGACAATGAGCAGTTCTTC.

V and J are TRBV24-1 and TRBJ2-7; 9 bases map to TRBD1. Per the germline V gene, CDR1 is KGHDR and CDR2 is SFDVKD. The CDR3 length is 15 residues. V lost 4 bases and J lost 2; bases outside the gene matches: 5. The CDR3 here is CATSEGQGIPYEQYF. For the CDR3, the DNA is TGTGCCACCAGTGAGGGACAGGGAATTCCCTACGAGCAGTACTTC.

This clonotype was observed at least ten times. The chain combines TRBV28 with TRBJ2-6; perhaps TRBD1 as D (6 bases). CDR3 length: 16 residues. V dropped 5 bases and J dropped 1 base, with 12 bases sitting between them. CDR1 and CDR2 (germline): MDHEN, SYDVKM. In DNA, the CDR3 is TGTGCCAGCAGTCTCCCAAGGGGGTCTGGGGCCAACGTCCTGACTTTC. Protein sequence: CASSLPRGSGANVLTF.

This clonotype has only a few counts. The chain uses TRBV7-2 and TRBJ2-1, with 8 bases aligning to TRBD2. The J call may be mistaken, given a closer DNA end match to TRBJ2-5. The CDR3 length is 19 residues. The germline gives CDR1 SGHTA, CDR2 FQGNSA. CDR3 in amino acids: CASSATLAGRPFRQETQYF. For the CDR3, the DNA is TGTGCCAGCAGCGCAACTTTAGCGGGAAGGCCCTTCCGCCAAGAGACCCAGTACTTC.

This clonotype was observed many times. The CDR3 region has the DNA TGTGCCAGCAGTGAGAGGGGTTCGCAGAATCAGCCCCAGCATTTT. It translates to CASSERGSQNQPQHF. This chain links TRBV2 with TRBJ1-5; tentative D call: TRBD1 (5 bases). Between the trimmed V and J ends, which lost 3 bases and 4 bases, there was a span of 13 bases. CDR1 and CDR2 (germline): SNHLY, FYNNEI. The length of the CDR3 is 15 residues.

This clonotype appeared many times. V usage is TRBV12-3 or TRBV12-4 and J usage is TRBJ2-2; D remains unclear. The CDR3 totals 15 residues. The V end was cut by 6 bases, the J end by 8 bases, with 19 bases between. CDR3 DNA: TGTGCCAGCAGCCGGTCGGTCCTAACCCTGGGGGAGCTGTTTTTT. It encodes CASSRSVLTLGELFF.

This clonotype was observed at least ten times. The CDR3 region has the DNA TGTGCCAGCAGACCTCCCCGGGGCGGGCAGACCCAGTACTTC. Amino acid sequence: CASRPPRGGQTQYF. The chain joins TRBV7-9 to TRBJ2-5; tentatively, D is TRBD1 or TRBD2 (5 bases each). CDR3 length: 14 residues. Looked up from germline, CDR1 is SEHNR and CDR2 is FQNEAQ (reference sequence). The germline V and J ends were trimmed by 6 bases and 6 bases, with 17 bases remaining between them. Filled out from reference TRBV7-9 and TRBJ2-5, the complete variable domain reads DTGVSQNPRHKITKRGQNVTFRCDPISEHNRLYWYRQTLGQGPEFLTYFQNEAQLEKSRLLSDRFSAERPKGSFSTLEIQRTEQGDSAMYLCASRPPRGGQTQYFGPGTRLLVL.

Concerning this clonotype itself: At one of its ends the junction is not consistent with the germline gene, which may arise from a read error. V usage is TRBV5-1 and J usage is TRBJ2-1; D is undetermined. CDR1 is SGHRS, CDR2 YFSETQ, per germline. The CDR3 runs to 12 residues. CDR3 region: CASSLASNGQFF. In DNA form, the CDR3 reads TGCGCCAGCAGCTTGGCCTCCAATGGGCAGTTCTTC.

The CDR3 DNA is TGTGCCTGGAGCCCCGGGTGGGTAAATGAAAAACTGTTTTTT. Translating gives CAWSPGWVNEKLFF. The chain carries TRBV30 and TRBJ1-4; unclear D gene. The length of the CDR3 is 14 residues. From germline, CDR1 is GTSNPN and CDR2 SVGIG (reference sequence). The germline V and J ends were trimmed by 3 bases and 5 bases, with 13 bases remaining between them.

The rearrangement joins TRBV20-1 to TRBJ2-3; D is uncertain. The CDR3 sequence is 10 residues long. V was clipped by 3 bases and J by 6 bases, with 4 bases between them. Germline-derived CDR1 and CDR2 are DFQATT and SNEGSKA (reference sequence). The DNA of the CDR3 is TGCAGTGCTAGGGACGATACGCAGTATTTT. Translated: CSARDDTQYF.

This clonotype was seen ten or more times. The chain recombines TRBV28 with TRBJ2-7; D may be TRBD1 or TRBD2 (6 bases each). The germline gives CDR1 MDHEN, CDR2 SYDVKM. The CDR3 covers 15 residues. Trimming stripped 1 base from V and 3 bases from J, with 13 bases between. The CDR3 reads CASSLLTGGLYEQYF. The CDR3 DNA sequence: TGTGCCAGCAGTTTATTAACCGGGGGCCTCTACGAGCAGTACTTC.

This clonotype was seen a handful of times. The J gene is TRBJ2-1, the V gene TRBV6-2 or TRBV6-3; tentatively, D is TRBD1 (6 bases). Germline-derived CDR1 and CDR2 are MNHEY and SVGEGT. Between the trimmed V and J ends, which lost 4 bases and 7 bases, there was a span of 23 bases. CDR3 length equals 17 residues. CDR3: CASSFETTGFTGNEQFF. CDR3 nucleotides: TGTGCCAGCAGTTTCGAAACAACAGGGTTTACGGGGAATGAGCAGTTCTTC.

V gene TRBV27 combines with J gene TRBJ2-1; D is uncertain. V lost 4 bases and J lost 7, with 5 bases in between. There are 11 residues in the CDR3. The V gene's germline CDR1 is MNHEY and CDR2 SMNVEV (reference sequence). CDR3 in amino acids: CASSWINEQFF. CDR3 nucleotides: TGTGCCAGCAGTTGGATAAATGAGCAGTTCTTC.

This chain links TRBV3-1 with TRBJ2-7; tentative D call: TRBD2 (6 bases). CDR1 is LGHDT, CDR2 YNNKEL, per germline (reference sequence). V lost 5 bases to trimming and J lost 7 bases, with 21 bases between them. The CDR3 spans 15 residues. The DNA of the CDR3 is TGTGCCAGCAGCGAACGACTAGTGGGGCCCCGGGAGCAGTACTTC. Translation: CASSERLVGPREQYF.